These 10 T cell receptor beta chains were all obtained from the same sample, sequenced in a study of T cells in Graves' hyperthyroidism and ophthalmopathy. TCR beta CDR3 regions were amplified from RNA. Initially, a first-round RT-PCR of the TCR CDR3 employed the HTBI primer set. TCRdb independently ran MiXCR on the multiplex PCR reads; one entry per CDR3 protein. The sample consists of about 580,000 distinct CDR3 sequences, roughly 50% of them appearing once. The material sequenced was peripheral blood or thyroid tissue (not recorded which). These receptors all stem from a woman younger than 35 with Graves' hyperthyroidism.

This clonotype was seen only once. This may stem from a read error, because a much larger clone lies one nucleotide away. This sequence joins TRBV6-1 and TRBJ2-7; D remains ambiguous. CDR1 is MNHNS, CDR2 SASEGT, per germline. Trimming took off 2 bases at V and 7 bases at J, with 15 bases between the two ends. The CDR3 runs 14 residues. CDR3 in amino acids: CASSEMVRVDEQYF. The CDR3 DNA sequence: TGTGCCAGCAGTGAAATGGTAAGGGTAGATGAGCAGTACTTC.

This chain joins TRBV20-1 and TRBJ2-5, with 8 bases lining up with TRBD2. V trimming: 2 bases; J trimming: 5 bases; junction bases outside the gene matches: 10. Per germline, CDR1 DFQATT and CDR2 SNEGSKA (reference sequence). This CDR3 region has 15 residues. The CDR3 DNA follows: TGCAGTGCTAGACGAGACGGCGGGAGGCTCGAGACCCAGTACTTC. It translates to CSARRDGGRLETQYF.

CDR3 loop: CASSPGQGKGSSYNEQFF. The CDR3 DNA sequence: TGTGCCAGCAGCCCGGGACAGGGAAAGGGTAGCTCCTACAATGAGCAGTTCTTC. This rearrangement joins TRBV7-9 to TRBJ2-1; 9 bases map to TRBD1. V lost 5 bases to trimming and J lost 0 bases; unmatched junction nucleotides: 11. The CDR3 covers 18 residues. Germline CDR1 SEHNR, CDR2 FQNEAQ (reference sequence).

With respect to this clonotype: Without the conserved terminal phenylalanine or tryptophan, this CDR3 likely stems from a read error. The DNA is left out, because the CDR3 cannot be placed on it with certainty; the CDR3 is given as TCRdb lists it. V usage is TRBV19 and J usage is TRBJ1-3. From germline, CDR1 is LNHDA and CDR2 SQIVND (reference sequence). The CDR3 is 11 residues long, ends included. Here the CDR3 reads CASTSPGLAVY.

This chain uses TRBV20-1 with TRBJ1-2; D not certain. The CDR3 is 13 amino acids. V was shortened by 3 bases and J by 7 bases, with 15 bases between the two germline ends. Germline V gene data show CDR1 as DFQATT and CDR2 as SNEGSKA (reference sequence). This CDR3 is CSASEGALLGYTF. The CDR3 region has the DNA TGCAGTGCTAGTGAGGGTGCTCTGCTTGGCTACACCTTC.

The J gene is TRBJ1-6, the V gene TRBV29-1; TRBD1 agrees at 10 bases. The CDR3 totals 14 residues. Per germline, CDR1 SQVTM and CDR2 ANQGSEA. V was clipped by 6 bases and J by 7 bases; unmatched bases: 6. CDR3 DNA: TGCAGCGTCAGTGGGGGACAGGGGAATTCACCCCTCCACTTT. Translated, it gives CSVSGGQGNSPLHF. The full variable domain, its missing parts supplied by reference TRBV29-1 and TRBJ1-6, is SAVISQKPSRDICQRGTSLTIQCQVDSQVTMMFWYRQQPGQSLTLIATANQGSEATYESGFVIDKFPISRPNLTFSTLTVSNMSPEDSSIYLCSVSGGQGNSPLHFGNGTRLTVT.

This clonotype was observed many times. The chain combines TRBV5-8 with TRBJ1-6; D unresolved. The CDR3 length is 13 residues. The V gene lost 0 bases and the J gene lost 7 bases, with 5 bases spanning the gap. Germline CDR1 SGHTS, CDR2 YDEGEE. CDR3 in DNA: TGTGCCAGCAGCTTGGTACGAAATTCACCCCTCCACTTT. This encodes CASSLVRNSPLHF.

A few counts support this clonotype. This may stem from a read error, because a much larger clone lies one nucleotide away. The chain recombines TRBV29-1 with TRBJ2-7; 9 bases agree with TRBD2. The germline gives CDR1 SQVTM, CDR2 ANQGSEA. The CDR3 is 15 residues long. The CDR3 DNA reads TGCAGCGGCGCCGCCGGGACTAGCAGTTCCTACGGGCAGTACTTC. Translation: CSGAAGTSSSYGQYF.

This clonotype has ten or more counts. This rearrangement joins TRBV12-3 or TRBV12-4 to TRBJ2-7, with TRBD2 matching 10 bases. The CDR3 has 16 amino acids. Trimming cost V 6 bases and J 4 bases; bases outside gene matches: 12. The chain's CDR3 is CASREGLAGERYEQYF. The DNA for the CDR3 is TGTGCCAGCAGAGAGGGGCTAGCGGGAGAGAGGTACGAGCAGTACTTC.

Turning to this clonotype: Given a much more abundant clone one base away, this may be a read error. The CDR3, as DNA: TGTGCCAGCAGCTTACAGTCAGACTATGGCTACACCTTC. Residues: CASSLQSDYGYTF. V and J are TRBV7-9 and TRBJ1-2, with D unclear. Germline lookup yields CDR1 SEHNR and CDR2 FQNEAQ (reference sequence). Between the trimmed V and J ends, which lost 2 bases and 3 bases, there was a span of 7 bases. This CDR3 contains 13 residues.